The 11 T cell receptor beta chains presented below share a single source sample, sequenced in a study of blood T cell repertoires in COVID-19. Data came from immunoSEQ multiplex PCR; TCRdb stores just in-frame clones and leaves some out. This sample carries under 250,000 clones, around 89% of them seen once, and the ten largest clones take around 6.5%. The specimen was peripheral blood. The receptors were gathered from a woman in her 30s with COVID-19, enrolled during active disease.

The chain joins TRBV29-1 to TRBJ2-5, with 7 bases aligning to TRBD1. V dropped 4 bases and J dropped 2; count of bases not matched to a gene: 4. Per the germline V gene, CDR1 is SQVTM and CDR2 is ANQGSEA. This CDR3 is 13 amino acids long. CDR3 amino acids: CSVARDRQETQYF. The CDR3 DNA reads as TGCAGCGTTGCCCGGGACAGACAAGAGACCCAGTACTTC.

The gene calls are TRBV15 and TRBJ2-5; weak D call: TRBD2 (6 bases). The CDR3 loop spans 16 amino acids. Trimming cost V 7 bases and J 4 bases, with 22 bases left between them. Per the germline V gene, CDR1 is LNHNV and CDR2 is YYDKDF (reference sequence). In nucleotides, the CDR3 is TGTGCCACCAAAAAGGGGTGGGCTAGCGAGACAGAGACCCAGTACTTC. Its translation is CATKKGWASETETQYF.

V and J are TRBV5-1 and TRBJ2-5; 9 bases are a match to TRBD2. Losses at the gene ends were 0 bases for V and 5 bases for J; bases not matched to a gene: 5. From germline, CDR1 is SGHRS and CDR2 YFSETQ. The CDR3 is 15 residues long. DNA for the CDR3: TGCGCCAGCAGCTTGGGGCGGGGGGGCCTTGAGACCCAGTACTTC. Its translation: CASSLGRGGLETQYF.

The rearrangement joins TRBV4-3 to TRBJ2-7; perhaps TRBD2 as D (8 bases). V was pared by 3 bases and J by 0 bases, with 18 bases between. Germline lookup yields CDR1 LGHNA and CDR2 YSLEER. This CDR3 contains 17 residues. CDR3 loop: CASSQGAGDSSSYEQYF. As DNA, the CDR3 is TGCGCCAGCAGCCAGGGAGCGGGGGACAGTAGCTCCTACGAGCAGTACTTC.

The CDR3 DNA follows: TGTGCCAGCACCCGGAGAGGGGAGGATGAGCAGTTCTTC. This encodes CASTRRGEDEQFF. The V gene is TRBV3-1 (or the pseudogene TRBV3-2), the J gene TRBJ2-1, with D possibly TRBD2 on 6 matching bases. Trimming stripped 7 bases from V and 8 bases from J, with 15 bases between. CDR1 and CDR2 (germline): LGHDT, YNNKEL (reference sequence). There are 13 residues in the CDR3.

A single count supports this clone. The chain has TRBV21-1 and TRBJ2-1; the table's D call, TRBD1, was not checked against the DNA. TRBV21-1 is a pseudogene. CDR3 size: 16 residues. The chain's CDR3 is CASSKEMVRGVNEQFF. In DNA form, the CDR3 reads TGTGCCAGCAGCAAGGAAATGGTCAGGGGAGTTAATGAGCAGTTCTTC.

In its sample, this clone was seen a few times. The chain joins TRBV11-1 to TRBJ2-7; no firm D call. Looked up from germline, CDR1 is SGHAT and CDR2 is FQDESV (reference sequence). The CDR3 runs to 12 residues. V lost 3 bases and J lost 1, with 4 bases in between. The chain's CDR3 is CASSFSSYEQYF. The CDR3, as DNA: TGTGCCAGCAGCTTTTCGTCCTACGAGCAGTACTTC.

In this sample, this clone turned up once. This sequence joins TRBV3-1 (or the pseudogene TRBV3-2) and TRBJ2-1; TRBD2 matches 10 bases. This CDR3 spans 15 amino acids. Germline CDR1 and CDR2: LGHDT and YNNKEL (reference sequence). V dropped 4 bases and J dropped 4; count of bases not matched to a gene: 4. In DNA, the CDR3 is TGTGCCAGCAGCCCTGGGACTAGCGAATACAATGAGCAGTTCTTC. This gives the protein CASSPGTSEYNEQFF.

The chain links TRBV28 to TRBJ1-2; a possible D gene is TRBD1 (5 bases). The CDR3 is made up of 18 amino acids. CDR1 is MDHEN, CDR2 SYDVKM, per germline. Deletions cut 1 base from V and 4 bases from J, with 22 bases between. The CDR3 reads CASSLFGGTTRLGYGYTF. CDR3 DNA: TGTGCCAGCAGTTTATTCGGGGGGACGACGAGGTTGGGCTATGGCTACACCTTC.

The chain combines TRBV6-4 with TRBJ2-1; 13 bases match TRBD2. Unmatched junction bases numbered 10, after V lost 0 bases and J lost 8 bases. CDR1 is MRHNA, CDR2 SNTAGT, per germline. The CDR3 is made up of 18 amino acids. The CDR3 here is CASSDSYLTSGGVDEQFF. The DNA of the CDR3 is TGTGCCAGCAGTGACTCTTACCTAACTAGCGGGGGGGTGGATGAGCAGTTCTTC.

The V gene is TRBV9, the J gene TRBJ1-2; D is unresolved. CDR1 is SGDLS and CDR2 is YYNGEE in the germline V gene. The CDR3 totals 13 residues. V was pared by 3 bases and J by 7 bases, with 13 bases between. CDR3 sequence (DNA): TGTGCCAGCAGCGATGGATTAGAGGGTGGCTACACCTTC. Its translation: CASSDGLEGGYTF.